Listed here are 26 T cell receptor beta chains from one sample, sequenced in a study of CD8 T cells in Susac syndrome. Reverse transcription of roughly 0.45 to 1 ug RNA used random hexamers. TCRdb itself ran the immunoSEQ multiplex PCR reads through MiXCR, one entry per CDR3 protein. Of approximately 210,000 distinct CDR3 sequences detected, approximately 94% appear once; the ten largest clones hold 0.15%. Material: CD4+ T cells from PBMCs. The receptors were gathered from a human donor with Susac syndrome.

The gene calls are TRBV7-9 and TRBJ1-1, with D perhaps TRBD1 (6 bases). This CDR3 comprises 13 residues. The germline V gene has CDR1 SEHNR and CDR2 FQNEAQ (reference sequence). V was trimmed by 7 bases and J by 2 bases, leaving 11 bases between them. CDR3 sequence (DNA): TGTGCCAGCATTAGGACAGCCAACACTGAAGCTTTCTTT. Protein: CASIRTANTEAFF.

This chain joins TRBV4-3 and TRBJ2-6, with 11 positions matching TRBD1. V shed 2 bases and J 4 bases; nucleotides not matched to a gene: 10. Germline values: CDR1 LGHNA, CDR2 YSLEER. The CDR3 consists of 19 residues. The CDR3 DNA reads TGCGCCAGCAGCCAATCAGCCGGGACAGGGGGTGGAGGGGCCAACGTCCTGACTTTC. This gives the protein CASSQSAGTGGGGANVLTF.

CDR3 in DNA: TGTGCCAGCTCACAACTCCGTGGAGGGGGAGGGGTAGACTATGGCTACACCTTC. Encoded protein: CASSQLRGGGGVDYGYTF. The V and J genes are TRBV18 and TRBJ1-2; the D gene is possibly TRBD1 (6 bases). The V and J ends lost 4 bases and 3 bases respectively, with 24 bases between them. This CDR3 is 18 amino acids long. Germline CDR1 KGHSH, CDR2 LQKENI.

This chain joins TRBV20-1 and TRBJ1-4, with D possibly matching TRBD1 (6 bases). This CDR3 region has 16 residues. Germline V gene data show CDR1 as DFQATT and CDR2 as SNEGSKA (reference sequence). V lost 3 bases and J lost 3, with 17 bases in between. The CDR3 loop reads CSASSLPGTPNEKLFF. The CDR3 DNA follows: TGCAGTGCTAGCTCCCTTCCCGGGACACCTAATGAAAAACTGTTTTTT.

The chain uses TRBV10-3 and TRBJ1-5, with D unresolved. The V end was cut by 8 bases, the J end by 2 bases, with 16 bases between. The CDR3 has 15 residues. The germline V gene encodes CDR1 ENHRY and CDR2 SYGVKD. This CDR3 reads CAIGEGNRGNQPQHF. The DNA of the CDR3 is TGTGCCATCGGGGAAGGGAATCGCGGCAATCAGCCCCAGCATTTT.

The chain employs TRBV7-2 and TRBJ2-1; possibly TRBD1 or TRBD2 for D (5 bases each). Germline V gene sequence: CDR1 SGHTA, CDR2 FQGNSA. V was pared by 2 bases and J by 9 bases, with 29 bases between. This CDR3 contains 19 residues. CDR3 amino acids: CASSLRTLAGTQTYPEQFF. CDR3 coding DNA: TGTGCCAGCAGCTTAAGGACTCTCGCCGGGACCCAAACCTACCCTGAGCAGTTCTTC.

The chain employs TRBV20-1 and TRBJ1-1; 11 nucleotides line up with TRBD1. The CDR3 runs to 15 residues. The junction had 6 bases not matched to a gene; V was cut back by 5 bases and J by 1 base. The germline V gene encodes CDR1 DFQATT and CDR2 SNEGSKA (reference sequence). CDR3 sequence: CSAVGTGGKNTEAFF. Written as DNA, the CDR3 is TGCAGTGCTGTTGGGACAGGGGGGAAGAACACTGAAGCTTTCTTT.

The rearrangement links TRBV4-3 to TRBJ1-6, with TRBD1 identical over 8 bases. The CDR3 has 16 residues. Germline-derived CDR1 and CDR2 are LGHNA and YSLEER. The junction had 6 bases not matched to a gene; V was cut back by 5 bases and J by 3 bases. In nucleotides, the CDR3 is TGCGCCAGCAGCTGGACAGGGCATGACTATAATTCACCCCTCCACTTT. It yields the protein CASSWTGHDYNSPLHF.

The chain joins TRBV30 to TRBJ1-2; D remains ambiguous. Looked up from germline, CDR1 is GTSNPN and CDR2 is SVGIG (reference sequence). The V and J ends lost 2 bases and 4 bases respectively, with 11 bases between them. The CDR3 length is 13 residues. Here the CDR3 reads CAWSHDRLYGYTF. The DNA of the CDR3 is TGTGCCTGGAGTCATGATAGACTCTATGGCTACACCTTC. The complete variable domain, with remaining parts taken from reference TRBV30 and TRBJ1-2, reads SQTIHQWPATLVQPVGSPLSLECTVEGTSNPNLYWYRQAAGRGLQLLFYSVGIGQISSEVPQNLSASRPQDRQFILSSKKLLLSDSGFYLCAWSHDRLYGYTFGSGTRLTVV.

The rearrangement links TRBV25-1 to TRBJ1-6; perhaps TRBD1 as D (6 bases). Germline V CDR1 and CDR2: MGHDK, SYGVNS. This CDR3 is built from 16 residues. V was clipped by 1 base and J by 5 bases, with 12 bases between them. This CDR3 reads CASSESLDRNNSPLHF. For the CDR3, the DNA is TGTGCCAGCAGTGAATCCCTCGACAGGAATAATTCACCCCTCCACTTT.

This clonotype occurred once. The chain couples TRBV30 to TRBJ1-6; 10 bases are a match to TRBD1. CDR3 length equals 14 residues. Unmatched junction bases numbered 4, after V lost 4 bases and J lost 7 bases. The germline CDR1 and CDR2 sequences are GTSNPN and SVGIG (reference sequence). Here the CDR3 reads CAWTRDRGNSPLHF. In DNA form, the CDR3 reads TGTGCCTGGACCCGGGACAGGGGAAATTCACCCCTCCACTTT.

A note on this clonotype: Relative to the germline gene, one junction end is altered; a read error may explain this. The chain employs TRBV7-7 and TRBJ2-7; the D is unclear. The CDR3 has 14 residues. The germline gives CDR1 SSHAT, CDR2 FNYEAQ (reference sequence). CDR3 DNA: TGTGCTAGCAGCTCCGGGTTACCTCCCTACGAGCAGTACTTC. As protein: CASSSGLPPYEQYF.

V usage is TRBV7-9 and J usage is TRBJ2-3; 14 nucleotides match TRBD2. Germline V gives CDR1 SEHNR, CDR2 FQNEAQ (reference sequence). After removal of 4 bases from V and 0 bases from J, the junction contained 6 bases not matched to a gene. This CDR3 region has 18 residues. In DNA form, the CDR3 reads TGTGCCAGCAGCTCTTGGACTAGCGGGGGGCCCAGCACAGATACGCAGTATTTT. Translated: CASSSWTSGGPSTDTQYF.

This clonotype was observed a single time. The chain carries TRBV29-1 and TRBJ1-2; 9 bases are shared with TRBD1. After removal of 0 bases from V and 5 bases from J, the junction contained 7 bases not matched to a gene. The CDR3 has 15 amino acids. The germline gives CDR1 SQVTM, CDR2 ANQGSEA. The CDR3 DNA sequence: TGCAGCGTTGAAGATCGATTGGACAGGGGATATGGCTACACCTTC. Residues: CSVEDRLDRGYGYTF.

Comments on this clonotype: Germline and junction disagree at one end, which may indicate a read error. The J gene is TRBJ2-7, the V gene TRBV28, with no clear D. The V gene's germline CDR1 is MDHEN and CDR2 SYDVKM. The CDR3 loop spans 12 amino acids. The CDR3 bases are TGTGCCAGCAGTCTGCTCCCGGGTCTGATACAGTTC. Its protein product is CASSLLPGLIQF.

The chain employs TRBV7-9 and TRBJ1-2, with 7 nucleotides matching TRBD1. This CDR3 is 14 amino acids long. Germline V lookup: CDR1 SEHNR, CDR2 FQNEAQ (reference sequence). V gave up 5 bases and J gave up 4 bases; unmatched junction bases: 7. DNA of the CDR3: TGTGCCAGCAGCCGTGCCGGACAGGCCTATGGCTACACCTTC. It codes for CASSRAGQAYGYTF. The complete variable domain, with remaining parts taken from reference TRBV7-9 and TRBJ1-2, reads DTGVSQNPRHKITKRGQNVTFRCDPISEHNRLYWYRQTLGQGPEFLTYFQNEAQLEKSRLLSDRFSAERPKGSFSTLEIQRTEQGDSAMYLCASSRAGQAYGYTFGSGTRLTVV.

J is TRBJ1-3 and V is TRBV12-3 or TRBV12-4, with TRBD1 matching 8 bases. V trimming: 4 bases; J trimming: 10 bases; junction bases outside the gene matches: 6. There are 13 residues in the CDR3. Here the CDR3 reads CASSYGQGRTIYF. As DNA, the CDR3 is TGTGCCAGCAGTTACGGACAGGGTAGAACCATATATTTT.

The V gene is TRBV20-1, the J gene TRBJ2-3, with 7 bases lining up with TRBD2. CDR1 and CDR2 from the germline V gene are DFQATT and SNEGSKA (reference sequence). The CDR3 sequence is 13 residues long. Germline trimming cut 5 bases from V and 7 bases from J; bases unmatched to any gene: 9. The CDR3 region has the DNA TGCAGTGCTGCTAGCGGCTCAAAAAATACGCAGTATTTT. Protein: CSAASGSKNTQYF.

The chain recombines TRBV30 with TRBJ2-7, with no clear D. V was shortened by 0 bases and J by 10 bases, with 13 bases between the two germline ends. Germline V lookup: CDR1 GTSNPN, CDR2 SVGIG (reference sequence). This CDR3 spans 12 amino acids. In nucleotides, the CDR3 is TGTGCCTGGAGTGTATACGGCGATAATCAGTACTTC. Translated: CAWSVYGDNQYF.

The rearrangement uses TRBV12-3 or TRBV12-4 and TRBJ1-2; possibly TRBD1 for D (5 bases). V lost 3 bases, J lost 6 bases, and 11 bases lay in between. This CDR3 comprises 13 residues. The CDR3 DNA is TGTGCCAGCAGTTTTAATCAGGGAAATGGCTACACCTTC. Translating gives CASSFNQGNGYTF.

This clonotype was seen a few times. This sequence joins TRBV11-1 and TRBJ2-6; D is ambiguous. The CDR3 has 12 residues. In germline, CDR1 is SGHAT, CDR2 FQDESV (reference sequence). V dropped 5 bases and J dropped 5 bases, with 4 bases sitting between them. The CDR3 DNA reads as TGTGCCAGCAGCCAGAGGGCCAACGTCCTGACTTTC. Protein product: CASSQRANVLTF.

V usage is TRBV12-3 or TRBV12-4 and J usage is TRBJ1-2; 10 nucleotides align to TRBD1. The CDR3 has 15 residues. With 5 bases clipped from V and 8 bases from J, the junction kept 11 bases outside the gene matches. The chain's CDR3 is CASSPPLGQGIGYTF. CDR3 bases: TGTGCCAGCAGTCCGCCCCTGGGACAGGGGATCGGCTACACCTTC.

This CDR3 reads CSLIRYSGKQYF. CDR3 nucleotide sequence: TGCAGTCTTATCCGTTATTCAGGGAAGCAGTACTTC. The chain recombines TRBV20-1 with TRBJ2-7, with D perhaps TRBD1 (5 bases). The CDR3 extends over 12 amino acids. Germline V gene sequence: CDR1 DFQATT, CDR2 SNEGSKA (reference sequence). The V end lost 8 bases, the J end lost 8 bases, and 19 bases lay between the germline ends.

The genes are TRBV5-1 and TRBJ1-6; D remains ambiguous. Germline loops: CDR1 SGHRS, CDR2 YFSETQ. CDR3 length equals 14 residues. V was pared by 4 bases and J by 2 bases, with 7 bases between. CDR3 in DNA: TGCGCCAGCAGCGAACTACCCTATAATTCACCCCTCCACTTT. It codes for CASSELPYNSPLHF.

CDR3 nucleotide sequence: TGCAGTGCCAAAAAACCCGGACAGGAGAACTACGAGCAGTACTTC. Its translation: CSAKKPGQENYEQYF. This rearrangement joins TRBV20-1 to TRBJ2-7; 7 bases map to TRBD1. Germline CDR1 and CDR2: DFQATT and SNEGSKA (reference sequence). V was clipped by 6 bases and J by 3 bases; unmatched bases: 14. The CDR3 is 15 amino acids.

The chain combines TRBV19 with TRBJ2-6; perhaps TRBD1 as D (5 bases). The CDR3 extends over 16 amino acids. V lost 5 bases, J lost 2 bases, and 13 bases lay in between. Per the germline V gene, CDR1 is LNHDA and CDR2 is SQIVND (reference sequence). The CDR3 DNA reads as TGTGCCAGTAGTCCATCAGGGTTTGCTGGGGCCAACGTCCTGACTTTC. Translation gives CASSPSGFAGANVLTF.